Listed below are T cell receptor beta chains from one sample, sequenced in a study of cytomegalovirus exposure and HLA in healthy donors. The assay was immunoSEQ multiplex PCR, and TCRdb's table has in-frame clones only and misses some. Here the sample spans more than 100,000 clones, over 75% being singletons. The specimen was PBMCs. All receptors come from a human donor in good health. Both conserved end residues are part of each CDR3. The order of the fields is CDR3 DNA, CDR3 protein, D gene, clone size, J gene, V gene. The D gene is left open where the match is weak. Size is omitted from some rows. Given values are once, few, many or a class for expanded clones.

DNA: TGTGCCAGCAGCTTCGGCCTAGGATATGAGCAGTTCTTC; CDR3: CASSFGLGYEQFF; D: -; size: -; J: TRBJ2-1; V: TRBV11-3
DNA: TGTGCCAGCAGCTTAGAGGGACAGGGGTTCGAGCAGTACTTC; CDR3: CASSLEGQGFEQYF; D: TRBD1; size: -; J: TRBJ2-7; V: TRBV11-2
DNA: TGTGCTAGTGGTTCGCTAGCGGGAGGCTTAGAGACCCAGTACTTC; CDR3: CASGSLAGGLETQYF; D: TRBD2; size: few; J: TRBJ2-5; V: TRBV12-5
DNA: TGTGCCACCCGCCGGGACACGCTAATCGAGCAGTACTTC; CDR3: CATRRDTLIEQYF; D: -; size: -; J: TRBJ2-7; V: TRBV6-1
DNA: TGTGCCACCTCCGAGGTGTCAGGCTACACCTTC; CDR3: CATSEVSGYTF; D: -; size: -; J: TRBJ1-2; V: TRBV6-6
DNA: TGTGCCAGCAGCCTAGCGGGAGCTGGGGCCAACGTCCTGACTTTC; CDR3: CASSLAGAGANVLTF; D: TRBD2; size: once; J: TRBJ2-6; V: TRBV6-5
DNA: TGTGCCAGCACTAAACAGGGGTGGTCCACTGAAGCTTTCTTT; CDR3: CASTKQGWSTEAFF; D: TRBD1; size: -; J: TRBJ1-1; V: TRBV2
DNA: TGTGCCAGTAGTATTAATGGACATAACTACGAGCAGTACTTC; CDR3: CASSINGHNYEQYF; D: -; size: -; J: TRBJ2-7; V: TRBV19
DNA: TGTGCCAGCAGTGAAGGGCAGGGGGCGCGAACCGGGGAGCTGTTTTTT; CDR3: CASSEGQGARTGELFF; D: TRBD1; size: few; J: TRBJ2-2; V: TRBV25-1
DNA: TGTGCCAGCAGTTTAGGGGGGAGCTCCTACGAGCAGTACTTC; CDR3: CASSLGGSSYEQYF; D: -; size: -; J: TRBJ2-7; V: TRBV28
DNA: TGCGCCAGCAGCTTGGTGCCAGCGGGAGGCCCCGGCACAGATACGCAGTATTTT; CDR3: CASSLVPAGGPGTDTQYF; D: TRBD2; size: -; J: TRBJ2-3; V: TRBV5-1
DNA: TGTGCCAGCAGCCTCCGGGACAGGGAATTTGGGAACATTCAGTACTTC; CDR3: CASSLRDREFGNIQYF; D: TRBD1; size: -; J: TRBJ2-4; V: TRBV7-8
DNA: TGCGCCAGCAGCCAAGGAGGCCGAGCGGGAGGGCCAGATACGCAGTATTTT; CDR3: CASSQGGRAGGPDTQYF; D: TRBD2; size: -; J: TRBJ2-3; V: TRBV4-1
DNA: TGTGCCAGCAGCTCATGGGCGGCGGGAAGGATCGATGGCTACACCTTC; CDR3: CASSSWAAGRIDGYTF; D: -; size: -; J: TRBJ1-2; V: TRBV5-6
DNA: TGTGCCAGCAGCTCCCTGGTGGGGCGAAAAGAGACCCAGTACTTC; CDR3: CASSSLVGRKETQYF; D: -; size: -; J: TRBJ2-5; V: TRBV7-8
DNA: TGTGCCATCAGGACTCAAGATGAGACCGGGGAGCTGTTTTTT; CDR3: CAIRTQDETGELFF; D: -; size: -; J: TRBJ2-2; V: TRBV10-3
DNA: TGTGCCAGCAGCCGATCGGCGGGGAGCTCCTACAATGAGCAGTTCTTC; CDR3: CASSRSAGSSYNEQFF; D: -; size: -; J: TRBJ2-1; V: TRBV9
DNA: TGCGCCAGCAGCTTGGACATAGGGACTAGAAAAAACATTCAGTACTTC; CDR3: CASSLDIGTRKNIQYF; D: TRBD2; size: once; J: TRBJ2-4; V: TRBV5-1
DNA: TGCGCCAGCAGCTTGACGGAAGGGAGCTACGAGCAGTACTTC; CDR3: CASSLTEGSYEQYF; D: -; size: -; J: TRBJ2-7; V: TRBV5-1
DNA: TGCGCCAGCAGGGACCTCGGACTAGCGGAGGCCACAGATACGCAGTATTTT; CDR3: CASRDLGLAEATDTQYF; D: TRBD2; size: -; J: TRBJ2-3; V: TRBV5-1
DNA: TGTGCCTGGAGCCCTGGGCAGGGATCGTTCTATGGCTACACCTTC; CDR3: CAWSPGQGSFYGYTF; D: -; size: -; J: TRBJ1-2; V: TRBV30
DNA: TGTGCCAGCAGCTTAGCGGGAGGGCCACAAAACATTCAGTACTTC; CDR3: CASSLAGGPQNIQYF; D: TRBD2; size: -; J: TRBJ2-4; V: TRBV7-9